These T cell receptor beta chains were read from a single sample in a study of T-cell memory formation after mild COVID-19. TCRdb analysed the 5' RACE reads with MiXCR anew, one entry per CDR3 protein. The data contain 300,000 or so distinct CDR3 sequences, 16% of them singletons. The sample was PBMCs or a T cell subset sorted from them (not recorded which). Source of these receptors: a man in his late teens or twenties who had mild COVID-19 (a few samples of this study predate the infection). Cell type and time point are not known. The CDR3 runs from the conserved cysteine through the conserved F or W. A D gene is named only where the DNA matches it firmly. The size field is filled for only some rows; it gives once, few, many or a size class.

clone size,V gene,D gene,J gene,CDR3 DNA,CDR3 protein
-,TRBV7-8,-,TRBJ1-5,TGTGCCAGCAGCTCGGAACTTAGCAATCAGCCCCAGCATTTT,CASSSELSNQPQHF
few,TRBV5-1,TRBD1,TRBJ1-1,TGCGCCAGCAGCTGGGGACAGGGAGGCGCAGCTTTCTTT,CASSWGQGGAAFF
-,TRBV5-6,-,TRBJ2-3,TGTGCCAGCAGCTGGGGGCAGACAGATACGCAGTATTTT,CASSWGQTDTQYF
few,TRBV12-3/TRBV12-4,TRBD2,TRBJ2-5,TGTGCCAGCAGTTTCTTAGGGCGGGGGGTCCAAGAGACCCAGTACTTC,CASSFLGRGVQETQYF
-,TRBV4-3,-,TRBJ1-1,TGCGCCAGCAGCCAGGGTACTGACAGCATGAACACTGAAGCTTTCTTT,CASSQGTDSMNTEAFF
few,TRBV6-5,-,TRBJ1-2,TGTGCCAGCAGCCAACGCCGGGGGGCCAGATATGGCTACACCTTC,CASSQRRGARYGYTF
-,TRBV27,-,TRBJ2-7,TGTGCCAGCAGTATCCAGGGTCCCCCAAGCTTCGAGCAGTACTTC,CASSIQGPPSFEQYF
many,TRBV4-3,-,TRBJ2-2,TGCGCCAGCAGCCAAGAAGGCGTCGGTGGGGCCGGGGAGCTGTTTTTT,CASSQEGVGGAGELFF
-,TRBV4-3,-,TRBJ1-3,TGCGCCAGCAGCCATCTACAGGGTGGTGGAAACACCATATATTTT,CASSHLQGGGNTIYF
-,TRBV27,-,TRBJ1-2,TGTGCCAGCAGTTTAATCCCGGGCCCAACCGGCTACACCTTC,CASSLIPGPTGYTF
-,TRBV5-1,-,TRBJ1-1,TGCGCCAGCAGCTTGAGCAGGGGCGACACTGAAGCTTTCTTT,CASSLSRGDTEAFF
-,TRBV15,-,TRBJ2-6,TGTGCCACCAGCACCGGGGGTACTGGGGCCAACGTCCTGACTTTC,CATSTGGTGANVLTF
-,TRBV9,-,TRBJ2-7,TGTGCCAGCAGCGTAGGGGACGCCAACTACGAGCAGTACTTC,CASSVGDANYEQYF
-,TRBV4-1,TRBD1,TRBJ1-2,TGCGCCAGCAGCCAACCAAGGGGGGACAGGAACTATGGCTACACCTTC,CASSQPRGDRNYGYTF
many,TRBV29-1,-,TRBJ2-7,TGCAGCGTTGAACCACCCCTCTCCTACGAGCAGTACTTC,CSVEPPLSYEQYF
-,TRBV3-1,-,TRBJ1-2,TGTGCCAGCAGCCAAGACAGGGGAAACTCTGGCTACACCTTC,CASSQDRGNSGYTF
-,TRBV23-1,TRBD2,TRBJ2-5,TGCGCCAGCAGTCACCCGACTAGCGGGGGGCAAGAGACCCAGTACTTC,CASSHPTSGGQETQYF
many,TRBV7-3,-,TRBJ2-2,TGTGCCAGCAGCTTAGGGGTCGGCACCGGGGAGCTGTTTTTT,CASSLGVGTGELFF
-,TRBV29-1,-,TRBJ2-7,TGCAGCGTCGCTCCAAACTCCTACGAGCAGTACTTC,CSVAPNSYEQYF
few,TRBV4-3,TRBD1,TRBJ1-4,TGCGCCAGCAGCCAAGAAATAGGGACAGGGCCTGAAAAACTGTTTTTT,CASSQEIGTGPEKLFF
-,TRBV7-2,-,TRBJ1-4,TGTGCCAGCAGCCTCCGGTTTAATGAAAAACTGTTTTTT,CASSLRFNEKLFF
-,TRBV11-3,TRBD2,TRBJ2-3,TGTGCCAGCAGCCTAGGAACCCCGTGGAGCGGGGGCACAGATACGCAGTATTTT,CASSLGTPWSGGTDTQYF
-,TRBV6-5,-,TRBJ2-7,TGTGCCAGCAGTAGGGACACCTACGAGCAGTACTTC,CASSRDTYEQYF
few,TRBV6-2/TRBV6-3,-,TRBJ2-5,TGTGCCAGCTTTAATGAACAAGAGACCCAGTACTTC,CASFNEQETQYF
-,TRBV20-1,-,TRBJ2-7,TGCAGTGCCCGGTTCATAAACTACGAGCAGTACTTC,CSARFINYEQYF
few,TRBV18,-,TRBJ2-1,TGTGCCAGCTCCGAGAACAGGGTGTCCTACAATGAGCAGTTCTTC,CASSENRVSYNEQFF
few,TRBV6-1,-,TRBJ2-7,TGTGCCAGCAGGGGGACTTACTACGAGCAGTACTTC,CASRGTYYEQYF
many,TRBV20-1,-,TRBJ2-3,TGCAGTGCCCCCGGGGGCAGGGTTCGGGATACGCAGTATTTT,CSAPGGRVRDTQYF
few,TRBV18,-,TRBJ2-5,TGTGCCAGCTCACCCAGGGGGGAAGAGACCCAGTACTTC,CASSPRGEETQYF
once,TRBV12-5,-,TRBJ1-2,TGTGCTAGTGCTCTCGACCGACGTTATGGCTACACCTTC,CASALDRRYGYTF
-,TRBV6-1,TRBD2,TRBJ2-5,TGTGCCAGCAGTGAACTAGCGGGGAGCCAAGAGACCCAGTACTTC,CASSELAGSQETQYF
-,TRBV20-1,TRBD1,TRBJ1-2,TGCAGTGCTATCTCCGAACAGGGGGCTAACTATGGCTACACCTTC,CSAISEQGANYGYTF
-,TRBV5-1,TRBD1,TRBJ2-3,TGCGCCAGCAGACTGGGACAGGGAGGCACAGATACGCAGTATTTT,CASRLGQGGTDTQYF
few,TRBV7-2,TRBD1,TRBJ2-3,TGTGCCGTAATCCGGGACAGGGGATATGATACGCAGTATTTT,CAVIRDRGYDTQYF
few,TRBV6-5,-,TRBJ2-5,TGTGCCAGCAGTTACAACCAGGGAAACCAAGAGACCCAGTACTTC,CASSYNQGNQETQYF
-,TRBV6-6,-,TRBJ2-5,TGTGCCAGCAGTTACCTTACAGCCCAAGAGACCCAGTACTTC,CASSYLTAQETQYF
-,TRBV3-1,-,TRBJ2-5,TGTGCCAGCAGCCTTCCTGTCCCGGGACAAGAGACCCAGTACTTC,CASSLPVPGQETQYF
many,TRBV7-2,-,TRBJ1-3,TGTGCCAGCAGCCTCGGGCCGCAGGAGTCCTCTGGAAACACCATATATTTT,CASSLGPQESSGNTIYF
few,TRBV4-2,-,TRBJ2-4,TGTGCCAGCAGCCAAGATCGAGGGCCCCGAGTGTACTTC,CASSQDRGPRVYF
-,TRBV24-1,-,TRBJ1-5,TGTGCCACCGGAACAGGCCTCAATCAGCCCCAGCATTTT,CATGTGLNQPQHF
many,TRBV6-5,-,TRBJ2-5,TGTGCCAGCAGTTACTCTCCAGAGACCCAGTACTTC,CASSYSPETQYF
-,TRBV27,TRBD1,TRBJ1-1,TGTGCCAGCAGTTTATGGAGCGACAGGGGAGAAGCTTTCTTT,CASSLWSDRGEAFF
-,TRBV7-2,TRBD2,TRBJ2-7,TGTGCCAGCAGCGGTCTAGCGGGGGGAAGCTACGAGCAGTACTTC,CASSGLAGGSYEQYF
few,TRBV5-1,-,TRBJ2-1,TGCGCCAGCAAAGGGATCTTTGAGCAGTTCTTC,CASKGIFEQFF
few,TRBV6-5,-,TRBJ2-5,TGTGCCAGCAGGAGAACAGGGATAGAGACCCAGTACTTC,CASRRTGIETQYF
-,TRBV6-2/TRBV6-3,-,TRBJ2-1,TGTGCCAGCAGTTACCGGGGGATTGGGGACAATGAGCAGTTCTTC,CASSYRGIGDNEQFF
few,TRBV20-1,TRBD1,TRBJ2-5,TGCAGTGCCCTGTCCCCTTCGACAGGGTCAGAGACCCAGTACTTC,CSALSPSTGSETQYF
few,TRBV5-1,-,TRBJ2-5,TGCGCCAGCAGCTTGACGAGACAGACACAAGAGACCCAGTACTTC,CASSLTRQTQETQYF
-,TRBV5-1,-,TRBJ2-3,TGCGCCAGCAGAGACGGATGGGTGGCAGATACGCAGTATTTT,CASRDGWVADTQYF
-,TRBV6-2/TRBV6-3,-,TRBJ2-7,TGTGCCAGCAGTGATGACCCGTACGAGCAGTACTTC,CASSDDPYEQYF
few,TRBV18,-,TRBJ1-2,TGTGCCAGCTCACGAGCTAACTATGGCTACACCTTC,CASSRANYGYTF